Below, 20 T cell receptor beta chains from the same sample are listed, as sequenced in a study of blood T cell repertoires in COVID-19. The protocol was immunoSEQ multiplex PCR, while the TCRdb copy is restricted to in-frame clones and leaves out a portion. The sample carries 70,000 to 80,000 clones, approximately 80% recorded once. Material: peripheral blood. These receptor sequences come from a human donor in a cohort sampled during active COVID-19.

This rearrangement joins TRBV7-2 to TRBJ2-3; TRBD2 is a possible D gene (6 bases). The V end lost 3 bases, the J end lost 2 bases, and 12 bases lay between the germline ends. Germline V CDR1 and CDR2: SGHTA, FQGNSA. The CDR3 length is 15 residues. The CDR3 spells CASSFGGGITDTQYF. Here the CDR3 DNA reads TGTGCCAGCAGCTTTGGGGGAGGAATCACAGATACGCAGTATTTT. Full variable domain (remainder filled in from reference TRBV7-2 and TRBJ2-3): GAGVSQSPSNKVTEKGKDVELRCDPISGHTALYWYRQSLGQGLEFLIYFQGNSAPDKSGLPSDRFSAERTGGSVSTLTIQRTQQEDSAVYLCASSFGGGITDTQYFGPGTRLTVL.

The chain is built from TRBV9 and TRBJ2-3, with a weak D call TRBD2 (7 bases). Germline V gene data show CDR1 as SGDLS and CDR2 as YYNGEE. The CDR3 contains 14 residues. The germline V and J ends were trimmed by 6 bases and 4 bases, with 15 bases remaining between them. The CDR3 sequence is CASNTGGRADTQYF. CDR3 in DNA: TGTGCCAGCAACACGGGGGGCCGAGCAGATACGCAGTATTTT.

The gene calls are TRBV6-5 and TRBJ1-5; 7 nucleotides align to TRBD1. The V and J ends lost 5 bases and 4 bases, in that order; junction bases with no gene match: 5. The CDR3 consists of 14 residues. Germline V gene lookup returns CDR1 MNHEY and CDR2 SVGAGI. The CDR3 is CASSRSGQNQPQHF. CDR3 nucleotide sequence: TGTGCCAGCAGTCGCTCGGGACAGAATCAGCCCCAGCATTTT.

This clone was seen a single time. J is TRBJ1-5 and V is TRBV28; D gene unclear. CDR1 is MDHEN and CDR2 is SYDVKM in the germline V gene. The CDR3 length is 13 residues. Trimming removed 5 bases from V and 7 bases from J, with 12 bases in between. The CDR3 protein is CASSLGWSQPQHF. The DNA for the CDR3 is TGTGCCAGCAGTCTTGGGTGGAGCCAGCCCCAGCATTTT.

CDR3 DNA sequence: TGCGCCAGCAGCCAAGAGGATAGGAATAGCGCCTATAATTCACCCCTCCACTTT. It yields the protein CASSQEDRNSAYNSPLHF. V gene TRBV4-1 combines with J gene TRBJ1-6; no firm D call. The CDR3 is 18 residues long. Germline V lookup: CDR1 MGHRA, CDR2 YSYEKL. V was pared by 0 bases and J by 2 bases, with 14 bases between.

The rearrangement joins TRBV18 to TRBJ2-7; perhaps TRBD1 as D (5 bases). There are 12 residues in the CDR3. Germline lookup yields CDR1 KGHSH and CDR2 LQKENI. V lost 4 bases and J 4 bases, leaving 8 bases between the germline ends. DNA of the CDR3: TGTGCCAGCTCACAACAGGAATACGAGCAGTACTTC. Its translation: CASSQQEYEQYF.

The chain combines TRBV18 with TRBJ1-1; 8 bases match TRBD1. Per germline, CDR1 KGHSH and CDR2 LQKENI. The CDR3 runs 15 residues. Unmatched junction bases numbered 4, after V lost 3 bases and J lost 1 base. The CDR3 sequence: CASSPQGAQNTEAFF. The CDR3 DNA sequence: TGTGCCAGCTCACCCCAGGGGGCGCAGAACACTGAAGCTTTCTTT.

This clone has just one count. The CDR3 spells CASSLATVGPKETQYF. The CDR3 DNA reads as TGTGCCAGCAGCTTGGCGACAGTAGGGCCCAAAGAGACCCAGTACTTC. This chain uses TRBV5-4 with TRBJ2-5, with TRBD1 as a possible D gene (5 bases). In germline, CDR1 is SGHNT, CDR2 YYREEE (reference sequence). Trimming cost V 0 bases and J 3 bases, with 15 bases left between them. The CDR3 has 16 residues.

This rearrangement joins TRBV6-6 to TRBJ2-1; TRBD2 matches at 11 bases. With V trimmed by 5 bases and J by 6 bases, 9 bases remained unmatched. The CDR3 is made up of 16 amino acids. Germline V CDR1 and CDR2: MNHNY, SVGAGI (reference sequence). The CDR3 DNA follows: TGTGCCAGCAGTAGAAAGGGACTAGCGGAGGCCAATGAGCAGTTCTTC. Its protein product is CASSRKGLAEANEQFF.

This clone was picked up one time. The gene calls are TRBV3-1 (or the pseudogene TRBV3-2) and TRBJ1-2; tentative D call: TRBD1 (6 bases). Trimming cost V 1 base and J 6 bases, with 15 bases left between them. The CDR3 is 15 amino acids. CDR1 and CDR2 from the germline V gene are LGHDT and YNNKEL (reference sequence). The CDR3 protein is CASSQVGAGVNGYTF. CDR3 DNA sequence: TGTGCCAGCAGCCAAGTGGGGGCAGGGGTTAATGGCTACACCTTC.

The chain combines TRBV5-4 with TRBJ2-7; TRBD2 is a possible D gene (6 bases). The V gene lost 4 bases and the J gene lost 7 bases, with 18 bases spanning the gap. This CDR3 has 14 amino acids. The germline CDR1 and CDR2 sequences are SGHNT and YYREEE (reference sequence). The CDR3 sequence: CASSPRLGIGEQYF. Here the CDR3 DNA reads TGTGCCAGCAGCCCACGACTAGGGATAGGGGAGCAGTACTTC.

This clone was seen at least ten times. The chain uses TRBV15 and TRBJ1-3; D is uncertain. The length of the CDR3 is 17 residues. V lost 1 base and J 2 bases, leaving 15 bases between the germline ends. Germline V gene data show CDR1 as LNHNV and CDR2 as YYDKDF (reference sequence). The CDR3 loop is CATSRGGPGVAGNTIYF. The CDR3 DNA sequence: TGTGCCACCAGCAGAGGCGGTCCCGGGGTGGCTGGAAACACCATATATTTT.

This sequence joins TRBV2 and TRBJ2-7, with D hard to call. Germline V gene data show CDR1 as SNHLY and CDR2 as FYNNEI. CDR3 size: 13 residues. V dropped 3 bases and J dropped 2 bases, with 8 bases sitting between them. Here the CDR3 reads CASSDSRAYEQYF. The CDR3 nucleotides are TGTGCCAGCAGTGATAGCAGAGCCTACGAGCAGTACTTC.

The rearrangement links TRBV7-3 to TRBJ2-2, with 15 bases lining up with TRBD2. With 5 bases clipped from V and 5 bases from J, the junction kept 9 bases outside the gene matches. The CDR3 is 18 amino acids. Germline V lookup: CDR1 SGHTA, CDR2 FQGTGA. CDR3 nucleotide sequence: TGTGCCAGCAGCCTCGGACTAGCGGGAGGGCCGAGGACCGGGGAGCTGTTTTTT. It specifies CASSLGLAGGPRTGELFF.

Here the CDR3 reads CASSYDGGVGETQYF. As DNA, the CDR3 is TGTGCCAGCAGTTACGACGGGGGGGTTGGAGAGACCCAGTACTTC. This sequence joins TRBV6-5 and TRBJ2-5; 8 bases line up with TRBD2. V was clipped by 2 bases and J by 4 bases; unmatched bases: 6. The CDR3 spans 15 residues. The V gene's germline CDR1 is MNHEY and CDR2 SVGAGI.

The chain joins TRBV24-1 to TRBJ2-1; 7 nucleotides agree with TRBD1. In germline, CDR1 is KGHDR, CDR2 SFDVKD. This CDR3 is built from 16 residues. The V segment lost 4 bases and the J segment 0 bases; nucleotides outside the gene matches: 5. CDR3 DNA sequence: TGTGCCACCAGTGACTCAGACAGGGTCTCCTACAATGAGCAGTTCTTC. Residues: CATSDSDRVSYNEQFF.

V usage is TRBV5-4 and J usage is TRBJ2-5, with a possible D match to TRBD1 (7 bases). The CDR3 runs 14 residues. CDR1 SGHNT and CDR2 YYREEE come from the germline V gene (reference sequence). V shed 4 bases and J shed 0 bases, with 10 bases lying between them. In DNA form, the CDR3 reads TGTGCCAGCAGCGCGGGACAGAACCAAGAGACCCAGTACTTC. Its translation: CASSAGQNQETQYF.

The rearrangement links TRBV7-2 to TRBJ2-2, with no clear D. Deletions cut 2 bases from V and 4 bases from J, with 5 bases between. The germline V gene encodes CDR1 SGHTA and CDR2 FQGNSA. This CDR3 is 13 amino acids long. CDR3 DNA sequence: TGTGCCAGCAGCTTAAAGCCCACCGGGGAGCTGTTTTTT. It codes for CASSLKPTGELFF.

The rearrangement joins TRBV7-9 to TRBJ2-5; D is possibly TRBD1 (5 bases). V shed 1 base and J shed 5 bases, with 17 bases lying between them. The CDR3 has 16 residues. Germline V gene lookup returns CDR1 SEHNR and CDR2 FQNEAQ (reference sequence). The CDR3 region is CASSLDRQGRMETQYF. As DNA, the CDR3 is TGTGCCAGCAGCTTAGACCGGCAGGGAAGGATGGAGACCCAGTACTTC.

The CDR3: CASSLASTGGRLSTDTQYF. DNA for the CDR3: TGTGCCAGCAGCTTAGCCAGCACAGGGGGCAGGCTTTCCACAGATACGCAGTATTTT. This rearrangement joins TRBV7-2 to TRBJ2-3, with 9 bases matching TRBD1. The germline CDR1 and CDR2 sequences are SGHTA and FQGNSA. V gave up 0 bases and J gave up 2 bases; unmatched junction bases: 12. CDR3 length: 19 amino acids.